Shown below are 21 T cell receptor beta chains from a single sample sequenced in a study of CD8+ T cells in alopecia areata. Described treatment: oral pan-JAK inhibitor, 5-10 mg twice daily. Lesional scalp punch biopsies and peripheral blood were collected from alopecia areata patients. Once RNA had been extracted, it was reverse transcribed into cDNA to act as the sequencing template. This table comes from immunoSEQ multiplex PCR, and its TCRdb copy is limited to in-frame clones, with some not included. The sample carries around 13,000 clones, 68% recorded once. The sequencing here drew on skin, taken at week 4, from a patient treated with tofacitinib. These receptors were taken from a human donor with alopecia areata.

The chain links TRBV4-1 to TRBJ1-3, with D perhaps matching TRBD1 (6 bases). V dropped 0 bases and J dropped 8 bases, with 17 bases sitting between them. CDR3 length: 16 amino acids. Germline assignment: CDR1 MGHRA and CDR2 YSYEKL. The CDR3 DNA reads as TGCGCCAGCAGCCAAGAAAGCCAAATCAGGGGAGACACCATATATTTT. Its translation is CASSQESQIRGDTIYF.

CDR3: CASSQGGEKLFF. For the CDR3, the DNA is TGTGCCAGCAGCCAAGGTGGTGAAAAACTGTTTTTT. The chain links TRBV14 to TRBJ1-4; no reliable D call. The CDR3 covers 12 residues. Trimming stripped 1 base from V and 7 bases from J, with 4 bases between. Germline loops: CDR1 SGHDN, CDR2 FVKESK. The complete variable domain, with remaining parts taken from reference TRBV14 and TRBJ1-4, reads EAGVTQFPSHSVIEKGQTVTLRCDPISGHDNLYWYRRVMGKEIKFLLHFVKESKQDESGMPNNRFLAERTGGTYSTLKVQPAELEDSGVYFCASSQGGEKLFFGSGTQLSVL.

The gene calls are TRBV7-9 and TRBJ2-7; D possibly corresponds to TRBD2 (6 bases). The CDR3 covers 16 residues. Per germline, CDR1 SEHNR and CDR2 FQNEAQ (reference sequence). The V end lost 1 base, the J end lost 6 bases, and 19 bases lay between the germline ends. CDR3 loop: CASSLGGTLVYGEQYF. CDR3 sequence (DNA): TGTGCCAGCAGCTTAGGGGGGACTCTGGTATATGGCGAGCAGTACTTC.

The V gene is TRBV15, the J gene TRBJ2-5; D ambiguous. The CDR3 sequence is 13 residues long. Trimming shortened V by 1 base and J by 1 base, and 4 bases separated the two germline ends. CDR1 LNHNV and CDR2 YYDKDF come from the germline V gene (reference sequence). The CDR3 reads CATSRGSQETQYF. The CDR3 DNA sequence: TGTGCCACCAGCAGAGGATCCCAAGAGACCCAGTACTTC. Using reference TRBV15 and TRBJ2-5 for the parts outside the CDR3, the full variable domain is DAMVIQNPRYQVTQFGKPVTLSCSQTLNHNVMYWYQQKSSQAPKLLFHYYDKDFNNEADTPDNFQSRRPNTSFCFLDIRSPGLGDTAMYLCATSRGSQETQYFGPGTRLLVL.

The chain uses TRBV10-2 and TRBJ2-3, with 10 bases lining up with TRBD2. Germline V gene data show CDR1 as WSHSY and CDR2 as SAAADI. The CDR3 contains 15 residues. V was clipped by 7 bases and J by 6 bases; unmatched bases: 10. The CDR3 spells CASIQSGGALDTQYF. The CDR3 DNA follows: TGCGCCAGCATTCAAAGCGGGGGGGCATTGGATACGCAGTATTTT.

The J gene is TRBJ2-5, the V gene TRBV5-1, with 10 bases identical to TRBD1. Unmatched junction bases numbered 7, after V lost 0 bases and J lost 5 bases. Germline V gene sequence: CDR1 SGHRS, CDR2 YFSETQ. The length of the CDR3 is 16 residues. CDR3 residues: CASSLGRTGGRETQYF. CDR3 DNA sequence: TGCGCCAGCAGCTTGGGTAGGACAGGGGGTCGGGAGACCCAGTACTTC.

DNA of the CDR3: TGTGCCAGCAGCGTAAAAGGGTGGAATGAGCAGTTCTTC. It encodes CASSVKGWNEQFF. The V gene is TRBV9, the J gene TRBJ2-1; D gene uncertain. Germline V lookup: CDR1 SGDLS, CDR2 YYNGEE. This CDR3 is 13 amino acids long. Trimming removed 1 base at V and 7 bases at J, with 9 bases between.

The CDR3 here is CASRDILATPSDNEQFF. CDR3 nucleotide sequence: TGTGCCAGCAGGGACATATTAGCTACACCTTCCGACAATGAGCAGTTCTTC. This chain uses TRBV21-1 with TRBJ2-1; the D call in the table, TRBD1, was not verified against the DNA. TRBV21-1 has pseudogene status. The CDR3 length is 17 residues.

A word on this clone: Relative to the germline gene, one junction end is altered; a read error may explain this. The V call is TRBV6-5, the J call TRBJ1-4; D is unclear. The germline V gene encodes CDR1 MNHEY and CDR2 SVGAGI. This CDR3 region has 12 residues. The CDR3 here is CAGSKSREKLFF. The CDR3 coding sequence is TGTGCCGGCAGCAAATCACGAGAAAAACTGTTTTTT.

This clone was seen just once. V usage is TRBV18 and J usage is TRBJ2-5; 8 positions agree with TRBD2. The CDR3 consists of 15 residues. Germline-derived CDR1 and CDR2 are KGHSH and LQKENI. The ends lost 2 bases at V and 2 bases at J; junction bases unmatched: 4. CDR3 coding DNA: TGTGCCAGCTCACCAGAGGCGGGGGGACAAGAGACCCAGTACTTC. Translating gives CASSPEAGGQETQYF.

This clone was counted only a few times. This chain connects TRBV5-1 to TRBJ2-1; 7 bases fit TRBD2. Trimming took 0 bases from V and 2 from J; bases not matched to a gene: 2. The germline CDR1 and CDR2 sequences are SGHRS and YFSETQ. This CDR3 region has 15 residues. The chain's CDR3 is CASSLGAGPYNEQFF. The DNA for the CDR3 is TGCGCCAGCAGCTTGGGAGCGGGGCCCTACAATGAGCAGTTCTTC.

This clone was counted only a few times. This chain joins TRBV5-1 and TRBJ2-5; maybe TRBD1 (5 bases). With 1 base removed from V and 3 bases from J, the gap between germline ends came to 7 bases. The germline V gene has CDR1 SGHRS and CDR2 YFSETQ. The CDR3 is 13 residues long. As DNA, the CDR3 is TGCGCCAGCAGCTTGAAAGGGGAAGAGACCCAGTACTTC. Its translation: CASSLKGEETQYF.

The genes are TRBV29-1 and TRBJ2-6; a possible D gene is TRBD1 (6 bases). CDR3 length: 15 amino acids. Trimming pared 5 bases from V and 0 bases from J, leaving 11 bases between. Germline V CDR1 and CDR2: SQVTM, ANQGSEA. The CDR3 sequence is CSVPGHYSGANVLTF. CDR3 bases: TGCAGCGTTCCGGGACACTACTCTGGGGCCAACGTCCTGACTTTC.

This chain uses TRBV6-1 with TRBJ1-2; D is unresolved. Trimming left V 1 base short and J 4 bases short, with 16 bases between. Germline CDR1 is MNHNS and CDR2 is SASEGT. The CDR3 runs to 16 residues. This CDR3 is CASSEESYYSIYGYTF. Written as DNA, the CDR3 is TGTGCCAGCAGTGAAGAGTCGTACTATAGTATCTATGGCTACACCTTC.

This clone was detected only a few times. At one boundary the junction diverges from the germline segment, which might be a read error. Other DNA sequences within the sample encode an identical CDR3. The chain is built from TRBV7-7 and TRBJ2-5; 7 bases agree with TRBD2. The CDR3 is 13 residues long. Looked up from germline, CDR1 is SSHAT and CDR2 is FNYEAQ (reference sequence). CDR3 amino acids: CASSLERGETQYF. The CDR3 DNA is TGTGCTAGCAGCTTAGAGCGGGGAGAGACCCAGTACTTC. The whole variable domain, remainder taken from reference TRBV7-7 and TRBJ2-5, is GAGVSQSPRYKVTKRGQDVTLRCDPISSHATLYWYQQALGQGPEFLTYFNYEAQPDKSGLPSDRFSAERPEGSISTLTIQRTEQRDSAMYRCASSLERGETQYFGPGTRLLVL.

The rearrangement joins TRBV10-1 to TRBJ1-5; D is ambiguous. The CDR3 is 16 amino acids. CDR1 is WNHNN, CDR2 SYGVQD, per germline (reference sequence). V was clipped by 6 bases and J by 3 bases, with 18 bases between them. CDR3 DNA: TGCGCCAGCAGAGAAATCCGGGAGTGGGACAATCAGCCCCAGCATTTT. Protein product: CASREIREWDNQPQHF.

The chain carries TRBV6-1 and TRBJ1-3; 9 bases match TRBD1. Germline-derived CDR1 and CDR2 are MNHNS and SASEGT. V lost 6 bases, J lost 4 bases, and 4 bases stayed unmatched. The CDR3 is made up of 14 amino acids. CDR3 in amino acids: CASRRTGAGNTIYF. CDR3 bases: TGTGCCAGCAGGCGGACAGGGGCAGGAAACACCATATATTTT.

The genes are TRBV2 and TRBJ1-2; 8 bases align to TRBD1. The CDR3 totals 16 residues. The V gene's germline CDR1 is SNHLY and CDR2 FYNNEI. Trimming removed 1 base from V and 5 bases from J; junction bases left unmatched: 9. The CDR3 DNA follows: TGTGCCAGCAGTGAAGGGCAGGGGGCTCATAAGTATGGCTACACCTTC. Its protein is CASSEGQGAHKYGYTF.

The CDR3 nucleotides are TGCGCCAGCAGCCAAGGACAGGAGGCGCAAGAGACCCAGTACTTC. Its translation: CASSQGQEAQETQYF. J is TRBJ2-5 and V is TRBV4-1, with D perhaps matching TRBD1 (6 bases). V was shortened by 1 base and J by 2 bases, with 11 bases between the two germline ends. Germline V gene data show CDR1 as MGHRA and CDR2 as YSYEKL. The CDR3 spans 15 residues.

The chain employs TRBV7-9 and TRBJ2-5, with D perhaps matching TRBD2 (7 bases). CDR1 is SEHNR, CDR2 FQNEAQ, per germline (reference sequence). The V and J ends lost 5 bases and 3 bases respectively, with 16 bases between them. This CDR3 has 15 residues. The CDR3 DNA follows: TGTGCCAGCAGCCCTTTGGCGGGGGCTGAAGAGACCCAGTACTTC. Amino acid sequence: CASSPLAGAEETQYF.

This chain joins TRBV7-8 and TRBJ1-5; the D is unclear. V lost 4 bases to trimming and J lost 7 bases, with 11 bases between them. The CDR3 totals 13 residues. The germline gives CDR1 SGHVS, CDR2 FQNEAQ. The CDR3 DNA sequence: TGTGCCAGCAGCTCCAACCCTGGGCAGCCCCAGCATTTT. Encoded protein: CASSSNPGQPQHF.